The clone carrying this T cell receptor (beta chain) was counted at least ten times. The antigen remains undetermined. TCR beta CDR3 sequences were amplified from RNA transcripts. In the first-round RT-PCR of the TCR CDR3, the HTBI primer set was used. TCRdb reanalysed the multiplex PCR reads using MiXCR and keeps one entry per CDR3 protein. The data show fewer than 500,000 distinct CDR3 sequences, approximately 13% seen once. This sample stems from a study of T cells in Graves' hyperthyroidism and ophthalmopathy. Overall study results and limits: Stable hyperthyroidism was separated from ophthalmopathy by a model based on 13 V-J features.

Germline CDR1 reads MDHEN; CDR2 reads SYDVKM. Deletions cut 1 base from V and 3 bases from J, with 15 bases between. The CDR3 is 16 amino acids. Exclusion of a patient resulted from uncontrolled infection, other autoimmune disease, pregnancy or lactation. The chain links TRBV28 to TRBJ1-1, with a tentative D call TRBD1 (6 bases). Sequenced sample: blood. This clonotype originated in a man in his thirties or forties with Graves' hyperthyroidism that later progressed to Graves' ophthalmopathy. CDR3 DNA: TGTGCCAGCAGTTTATTCCCCTACAGGGAAGACACTGAAGCTTTCTTT. Translation: CASSLFPYREDTEAFF.